This TCR beta chain was sequenced for a study of shared clonotypes between healthy human individuals. Study summary: Three plates each covered CD4 naive and memory; CD8 naive two, CD8 memory one. Findings of the study overall: Clonotype sharing among the donors was expected to vary with sequencing depth. Of the naive CD4 clonotypes, around 5.2% were shared across a handful of donors.

Deletions cut 0 bases from V and 3 bases from J, with 6 bases between. In germline, CDR1 is MDHEN, CDR2 SYDVKM. The CDR3 loop spans 14 amino acids. Measured with immunoSEQ multiplex PCR; TCRdb has only the in-frame clones, and not every one. The sample has about 2.3 million clones; approximately 95% are singletons. As to this clone: The target antigen is unknown.

This rearrangement joins TRBV28 to TRBJ1-5, with no clear D. The sequencing sample was made of naive CD4+ T cells from PBMCs. The subset is: CD45RA+ positively selected. The clonotype comes from a young man in good health. Some clones in this sample may be carry-over from other donors' samples. The CDR3 spells CASSLWSVNQPQHF. The CDR3 DNA reads TGTGCCAGCAGTTTATGGTCGGTCAATCAGCCCCAGCATTTT.